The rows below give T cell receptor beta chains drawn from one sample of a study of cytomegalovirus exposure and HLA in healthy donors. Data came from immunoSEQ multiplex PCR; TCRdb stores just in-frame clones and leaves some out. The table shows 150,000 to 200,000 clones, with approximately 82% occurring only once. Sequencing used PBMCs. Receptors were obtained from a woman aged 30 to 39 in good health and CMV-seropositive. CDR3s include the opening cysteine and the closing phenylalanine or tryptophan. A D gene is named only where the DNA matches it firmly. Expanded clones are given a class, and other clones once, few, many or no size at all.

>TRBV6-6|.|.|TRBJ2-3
CASSYPRSHEAQYF
TGTGCCAGCAGTTACCCACGGTCGCATGAAGCGCAGTATTTT
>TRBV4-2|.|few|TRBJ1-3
CASRTAGVGGNTIYF
TGTGCCAGCAGAACAGCCGGGGTTGGAGGAAACACCATATATTTT
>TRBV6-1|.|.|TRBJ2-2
CASSVIRITGELFF
TGTGCCAGCAGTGTCATCAGGATCACCGGGGAGCTGTTTTTT
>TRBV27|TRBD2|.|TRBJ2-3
CASSMGLAGGTSTDTQYF
TGTGCCAGCAGCATGGGACTAGCGGGAGGAACTAGCACAGATACGCAGTATTTT
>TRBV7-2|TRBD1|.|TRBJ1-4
CASSANRGLNEKLFF
TGTGCCAGCAGCGCGAACAGGGGCCTTAATGAAAAACTGTTTTTT
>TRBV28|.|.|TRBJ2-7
CASSLGTSSYEQYF
TGTGCCAGCAGTTTGGGCACGAGCTCCTACGAGCAGTACTTC
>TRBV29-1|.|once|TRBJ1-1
CSVAHMGTSNTGAFF
TGCAGCGTTGCCCACATGGGCACTTCGAACACTGGAGCTTTCTTT
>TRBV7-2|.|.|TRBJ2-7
CASSSFVGGNYEQYF
TGTGCCAGCAGCTCTTTTGTTGGGGGGAACTACGAGCAGTACTTC
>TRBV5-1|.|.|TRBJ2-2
CASSLGGFANTGELFF
TGCGCCAGCAGCTTGGGAGGGTTCGCGAACACCGGGGAGCTGTTTTTT
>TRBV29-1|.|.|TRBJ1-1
CSVERQPGAEAFF
TGCAGCGTTGAGCGACAGCCGGGCGCTGAAGCTTTCTTT
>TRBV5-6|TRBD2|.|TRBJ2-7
CASSRWSGSVYEQYF
TGTGCCAGCAGCCGGTGGAGCGGGAGTGTCTACGAGCAGTACTTC
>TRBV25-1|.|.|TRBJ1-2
CASSVGGPGGYTF
TGTGCCAGCAGTGTGGGAGGGCCGGGCGGCTACACCTTC
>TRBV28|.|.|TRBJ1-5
CASSFQGRNQPQHF
TGTGCCAGCAGTTTTCAGGGTCGGAATCAGCCCCAGCATTTT
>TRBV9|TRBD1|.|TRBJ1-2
CASSPGDSYYGYTF
TGTGCCAGCAGCCCGGGGGACAGTTACTATGGCTACACCTTC
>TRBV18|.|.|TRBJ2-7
CASSPLFTAYEQYF
TGTGCCAGCTCACCTTTATTCACAGCCTACGAGCAGTACTTC
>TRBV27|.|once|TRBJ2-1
CASSTNYNEQFF
TGTGCCAGCAGTACTAACTACAATGAGCAGTTCTTC
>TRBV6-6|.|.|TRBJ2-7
CASRTSYEQYF
TGTGCCAGCAGGACTAGCTACGAGCAGTACTTC
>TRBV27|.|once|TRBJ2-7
CASSYGRRVLEQYF
TGTGCCAGCAGTTACGGCAGGAGGGTTCTCGAGCAGTACTTC
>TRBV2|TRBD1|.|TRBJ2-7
CASSISRTGSYEQYF
TGTGCCAGCAGTATTTCCAGGACAGGGAGCTACGAGCAGTACTTC
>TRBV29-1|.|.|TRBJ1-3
CSVEDRGLGGSGNTIYF
TGCAGCGTTGAAGATCGGGGTTTAGGGGGCTCTGGAAACACCATATATTTT
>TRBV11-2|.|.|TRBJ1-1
CASSLRFPEAFF
TGTGCCAGCAGCTTACGGTTTCCTGAAGCTTTCTTT
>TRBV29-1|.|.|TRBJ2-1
CSVEFFGGNNEQFF
TGCAGCGTTGAATTTTTTGGAGGGAACAATGAGCAGTTCTTC
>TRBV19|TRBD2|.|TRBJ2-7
CASSKREDSYEQYF
TGTGCCAGTAGTAAGCGGGAGGACTCCTACGAGCAGTACTTC
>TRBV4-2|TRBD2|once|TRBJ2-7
CASSPPRAGMNPYEQYF
TGTGCCAGCAGCCCCCCTCGAGCGGGAATGAACCCCTACGAGCAGTACTTC
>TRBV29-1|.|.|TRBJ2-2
CSVGGLTNTGELFF
TGCAGCGTTGGTGGTCTGACTAACACCGGGGAGCTGTTTTTT
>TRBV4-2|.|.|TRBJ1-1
CASSQPSGGAEAFF
TGTGCCAGCAGCCAACCCTCCGGGGGGGCTGAAGCTTTCTTT
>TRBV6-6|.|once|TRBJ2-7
CASSPTRGRSYEQYF
TGTGCCAGCAGTCCGACCAGGGGTAGATCCTACGAGCAGTACTTC
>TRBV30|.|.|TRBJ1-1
CAWSVSGAAEAFF
TGTGCCTGGAGTGTATCTGGGGCCGCTGAAGCTTTCTTT
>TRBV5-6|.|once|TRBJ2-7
CASSSRDWNYEQYF
TGTGCCAGCAGCTCCCGGGACTGGAACTACGAGCAGTACTTC
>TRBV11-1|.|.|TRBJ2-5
CASSSGLMETQYF
TGTGCCAGCAGCTCGGGACTTATGGAGACCCAGTACTTC
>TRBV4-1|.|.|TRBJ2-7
CASSQVSGPYEQYF
TGCGCCAGCAGCCAAGTAAGTGGCCCCTACGAGCAGTACTTC
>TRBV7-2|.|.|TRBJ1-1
CASSLVNSNTEAFF
TGTGCCAGCAGCTTAGTTAACAGTAACACTGAAGCTTTCTTT
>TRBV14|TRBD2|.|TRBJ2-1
CASSQGGSVYNEQFF
TGTGCCAGCAGCCAAGGCGGGAGTGTCTACAATGAGCAGTTCTTC
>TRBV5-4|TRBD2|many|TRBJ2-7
CASSYGTSGHTVYEQYF
TGTGCCAGCAGCTACGGGACTAGCGGGCACACGGTTTACGAGCAGTACTTC
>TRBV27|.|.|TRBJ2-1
CASSFTSGTYNEQFF
TGTGCCAGCAGTTTTACAAGCGGCACTTACAATGAGCAGTTCTTC
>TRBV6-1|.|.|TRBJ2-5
CASSEGVSRETQYF
TGTGCCAGCAGTGAAGGGGTGTCGCGGGAGACCCAGTACTTC
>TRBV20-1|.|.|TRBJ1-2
CSAADSYGYTF
TGCAGTGCCGCAGACTCCTATGGCTACACCTTC
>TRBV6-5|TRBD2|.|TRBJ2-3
CASSPRTRSTDTQYF
TGTGCCAGCAGTCCGAGGACTAGATCCACAGATACGCAGTATTTT
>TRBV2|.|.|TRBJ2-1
CASSDFGESHNEQFF
TGTGCCAGCAGTGATTTCGGGGAGTCCCACAATGAGCAGTTCTTC